This TCR beta chain appears in the sequencing data of a study of graft-versus-host responses after intestinal transplantation. The wider study: Each transplant was multivisceral, liver-intestinal, or isolated intestinal. Tacrolimus and steroids were given for about 3 years to all recipients after anti-thymocyte globulin induction. The study's findings and limits: Circulating GvH clones peaking coincided with falling HvG clones soon after transplant. GvH clones surfaced in recipient marrow, some emerging earlier in ileum or blood.

Libraries were prepared by immunoSEQ multiplex PCR; TCRdb keeps only in-frame clonotypes and omits some of them. The sample consists of some 150,000 clones, roughly 91% of them appearing once. As concerns this clone: No antigen is known for it.

V was shortened by 2 bases and J by 7 bases, with 9 bases between the two germline ends. This CDR3 contains 14 residues. The germline V gene has CDR1 MNHEY and CDR2 SVGAGI. The sequence was collected from a human donor who received an intestinal transplant. The J gene is TRBJ1-6, the V gene TRBV6-5; a possible D gene is TRBD1 (5 bases). This material consisted of unstimulated CD4+ T cells sorted from spleen or lymph node cells, taken before intestinal transplant. The CDR3 sequence: CASSYVEGNSPLHF. The CDR3 DNA sequence: TGTGCCAGCAGTTACGTCGAGGGGAATTCACCCCTCCACTTT.